This TCR beta chain was captured in a study of post-analysis software for immune sequencing data. Study observations and caveats: Patients showed TRBV5-6, TRBV5-1 and TRBV20-1 among five TRBV segments more frequent than in controls.

This CDR3 spans 15 amino acids. Germline CDR1 MNHEY, CDR2 SMNVEV (reference sequence). V was clipped by 3 bases and J by 4 bases, with 15 bases between them. Carried by the TCR beta cDNA libraries were unique molecular identifiers. TCRdb re-derived calls from the PCR reads in MiXCR, one entry per CDR3 protein. The table lists some 890,000 distinct CDR3 sequences, roughly 50% of them singletons. In this sample, this clonotype turned up a few times. Antigen unknown. The sequencing input was blood. This chain joins TRBV27 and TRBJ2-5, with D perhaps matching TRBD1 (6 bases). This receptor was identified in a girl aged 5-17 years with multiple sclerosis. CDR3 sequence reads: CASSFAGTSGETQYF. DNA of the CDR3: TGTGCCAGCAGTTTTGCCGGGACAAGTGGAGAGACCCAGTACTTC.